This TCR beta chain was recorded in a study of T cell responses to AZD1222 COVID-19 vaccine. Overall study context: Second doses were pooled across both intervals (about 4 or about 12 weeks).

Study results and limitations: After the peak T cell response, and only then, were repertoires sampled.

TCRdb's table, derived via immunoSEQ multiplex PCR, lists solely in-frame clones and lacks some. The sample lists 100,000 or so clones; 91% were seen once. On this clone: The antigen remains undetermined.

Germline assignment: CDR1 SGHRS and CDR2 YFSETQ. V was cut by 0 bases and J by 0 bases, with 3 bases left in between. CDR3 length: 13 amino acids. The receptor was isolated from an adult in good health. The material sequenced was peripheral blood, taken on day 0 of AZD1222 vaccination. This rearrangement joins TRBV5-1 to TRBJ1-1; no firm D call. CDR3 in amino acids: CASSLDLNTEAFF. The CDR3 bases are TGCGCCAGCAGCTTGGACTTGAACACTGAAGCTTTCTTT. Complete variable domain (other parts from reference TRBV5-1 and TRBJ1-1): KAGVTQTPRYLIKTRGQQVTLSCSPISGHRSVSWYQQTPGQGLQFLFEYFSETQRNKGNFPGRFSGRQFSNSRSEMNVSTLELGDSALYLCASSLDLNTEAFFGQGTRLTVV.